The clone carrying this T cell receptor (beta chain) was detected a few times. Its antigen is unidentified. This record comes from a study of blood T cells in healthy people across ages. Notes on the study in general: The unsorted PBMCs prevented any conclusive comparison of naive versus antigen-experienced cells.

This CDR3 is 14 amino acids long. Trimming took off 3 bases at V and 6 bases at J, with 14 bases between the two ends. A J-beta primer mix and a sample-barcoded 5' primer were used in a second PCR of about 7 to 11 cycles. A single record per CDR3 protein comes from TCRdb applying MiXCR to the 5' RACE reads. This table has 1.8 million or so distinct CDR3 sequences, 35% to 50% appearing once. The specimen was blood. This chain uses TRBV12-3 or TRBV12-4 with TRBJ1-2, with D possibly matching TRBD1 (5 bases). This clonotype was obtained from a human donor in good health. The chain's CDR3 is CASSFSGLKDGYTF. The CDR3 DNA follows: TGTGCCAGCAGTTTCTCAGGGTTAAAGGATGGCTACACCTTC.